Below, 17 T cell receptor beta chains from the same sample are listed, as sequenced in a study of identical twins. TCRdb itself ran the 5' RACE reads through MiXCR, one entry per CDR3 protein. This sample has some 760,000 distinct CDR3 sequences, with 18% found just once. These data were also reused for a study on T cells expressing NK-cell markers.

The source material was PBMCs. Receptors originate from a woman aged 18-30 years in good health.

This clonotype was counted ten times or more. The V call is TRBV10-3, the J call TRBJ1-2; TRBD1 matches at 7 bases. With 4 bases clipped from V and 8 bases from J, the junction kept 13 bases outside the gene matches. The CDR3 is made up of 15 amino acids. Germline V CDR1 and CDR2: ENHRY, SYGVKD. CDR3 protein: CAISAGLRGLDGYTF. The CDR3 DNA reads TGTGCCATCAGTGCTGGTCTCAGGGGGTTGGACGGCTACACCTTC.

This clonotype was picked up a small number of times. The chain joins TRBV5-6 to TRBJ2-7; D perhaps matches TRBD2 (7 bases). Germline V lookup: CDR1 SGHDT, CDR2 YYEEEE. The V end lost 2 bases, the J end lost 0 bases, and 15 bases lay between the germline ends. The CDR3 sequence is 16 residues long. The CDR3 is CASSFGGGGGSYEQYF. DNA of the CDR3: TGTGCCAGCAGCTTTGGCGGGGGCGGCGGCTCCTACGAGCAGTACTTC.

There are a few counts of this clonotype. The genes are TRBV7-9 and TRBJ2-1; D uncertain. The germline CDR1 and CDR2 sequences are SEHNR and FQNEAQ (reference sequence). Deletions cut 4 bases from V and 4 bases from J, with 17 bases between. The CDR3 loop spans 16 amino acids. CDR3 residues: CASSSSEHRIYNEQFF. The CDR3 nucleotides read TGTGCCAGCAGCTCCAGTGAGCACCGCATTTACAATGAGCAGTTCTTC.

CDR3 sequence: CASRPLVGGNEQFF. As DNA, the CDR3 is TGTGCCAGCAGACCCTTGGTAGGGGGCAATGAGCAGTTCTTC. The chain uses TRBV28 and TRBJ2-1; maybe TRBD1 (6 bases). V was cut by 6 bases and J by 6 bases, with 15 bases left in between. Germline CDR1 MDHEN, CDR2 SYDVKM. This CDR3 comprises 14 residues.

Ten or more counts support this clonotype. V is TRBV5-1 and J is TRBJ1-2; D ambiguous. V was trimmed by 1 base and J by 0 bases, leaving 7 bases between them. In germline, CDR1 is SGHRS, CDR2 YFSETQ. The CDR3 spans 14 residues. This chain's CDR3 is CASSLMDSNYGYTF. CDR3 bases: TGCGCCAGCAGCTTGATGGATTCTAACTATGGCTACACCTTC.

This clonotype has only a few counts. CDR3 nucleotide sequence: TGTGCCAGCAGTTCTTCTTCGGGAACACTCAGCACCGGGGAGCTGTTTTTT. Amino acids: CASSSSSGTLSTGELFF. This chain connects TRBV6-5 to TRBJ2-2, with D perhaps TRBD2 (5 bases). V dropped 4 bases and J dropped 4 bases, with 19 bases sitting between them. The CDR3 loop spans 17 amino acids. Germline V gives CDR1 MNHEY, CDR2 SVGAGI.

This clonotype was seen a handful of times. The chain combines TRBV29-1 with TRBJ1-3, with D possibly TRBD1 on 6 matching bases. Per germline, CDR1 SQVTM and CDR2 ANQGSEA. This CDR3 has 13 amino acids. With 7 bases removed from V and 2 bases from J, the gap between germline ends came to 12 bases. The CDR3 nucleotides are TGCAGCGCCCGAGGGGGGACTGGAAACACCATATATTTT. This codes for CSARGGTGNTIYF.

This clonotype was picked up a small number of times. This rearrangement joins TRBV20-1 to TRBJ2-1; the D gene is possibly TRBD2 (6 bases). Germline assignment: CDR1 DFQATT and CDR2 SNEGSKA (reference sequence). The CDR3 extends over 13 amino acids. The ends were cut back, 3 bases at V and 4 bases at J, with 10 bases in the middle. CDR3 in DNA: TGCAGTGCTAGGGCTAGCGCGTACAATGAGCAGTTCTTC. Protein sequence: CSARASAYNEQFF.

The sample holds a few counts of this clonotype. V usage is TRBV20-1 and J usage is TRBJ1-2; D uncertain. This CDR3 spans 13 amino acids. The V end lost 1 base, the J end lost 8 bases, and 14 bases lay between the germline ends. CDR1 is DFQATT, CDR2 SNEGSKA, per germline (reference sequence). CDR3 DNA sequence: TGCAGTGCTAGAGGGAGCCCTCTAAGAGGCTACACCTTC. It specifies CSARGSPLRGYTF.

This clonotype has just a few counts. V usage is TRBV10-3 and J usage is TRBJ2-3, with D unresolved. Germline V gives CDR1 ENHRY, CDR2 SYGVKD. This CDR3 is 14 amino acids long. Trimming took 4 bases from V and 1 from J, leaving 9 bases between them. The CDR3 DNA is TGTGCCATCAGTGGGGCGTCCCGCACAGATACGCAGTATTTT. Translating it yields CAISGASRTDTQYF.

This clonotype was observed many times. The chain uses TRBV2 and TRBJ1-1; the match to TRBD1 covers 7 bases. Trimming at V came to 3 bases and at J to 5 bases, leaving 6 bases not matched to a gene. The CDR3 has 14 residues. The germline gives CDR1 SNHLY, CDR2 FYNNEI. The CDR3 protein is CASSDQGGMTEAFF. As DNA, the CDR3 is TGTGCCAGCAGTGATCAGGGGGGTATGACTGAAGCTTTCTTT.

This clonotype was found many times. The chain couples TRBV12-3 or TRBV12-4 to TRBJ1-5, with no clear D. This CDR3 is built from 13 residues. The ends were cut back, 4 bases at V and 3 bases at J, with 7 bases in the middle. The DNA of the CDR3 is TGTGCCAGCAGTTATGGCCCCAATCAGCCCCAGCATTTT. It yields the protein CASSYGPNQPQHF.

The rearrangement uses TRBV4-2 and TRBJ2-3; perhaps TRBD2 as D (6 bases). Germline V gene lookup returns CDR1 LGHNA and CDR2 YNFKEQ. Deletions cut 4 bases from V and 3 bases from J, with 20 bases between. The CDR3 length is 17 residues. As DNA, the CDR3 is TGTGCCAGCAGCCCCGGCGGCGGCGGGGTGGAAACAGATACGCAGTATTTT. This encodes CASSPGGGGVETDTQYF.

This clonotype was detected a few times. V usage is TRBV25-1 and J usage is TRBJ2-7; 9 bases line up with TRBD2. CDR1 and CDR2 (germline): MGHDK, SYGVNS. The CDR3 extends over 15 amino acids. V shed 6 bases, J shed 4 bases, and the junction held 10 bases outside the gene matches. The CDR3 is CASSQGQRGAYEQYF. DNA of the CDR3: TGTGCCAGCAGCCAAGGTCAGCGGGGGGCGTACGAGCAGTACTTC.

The CDR3 region has the DNA TGTGCCAGCTCTATCCGGGGGACCGGGGAGCTGTTTTTT. Its protein is CASSIRGTGELFF. The V gene is TRBV7-9, the J gene TRBJ2-2, with D perhaps matching TRBD2 (6 bases). Germline loops: CDR1 SEHNR, CDR2 FQNEAQ (reference sequence). Trimming left V 8 bases short and J 5 bases short, with 12 bases between. There are 13 residues in the CDR3.

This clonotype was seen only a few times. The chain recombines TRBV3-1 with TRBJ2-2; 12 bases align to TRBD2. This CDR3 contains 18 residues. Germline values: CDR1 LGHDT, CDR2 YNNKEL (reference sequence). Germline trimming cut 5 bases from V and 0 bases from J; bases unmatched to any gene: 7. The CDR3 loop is CASSSPSGGAPNTGELFF. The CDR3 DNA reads TGTGCCAGCAGCAGCCCTAGCGGGGGGGCCCCGAACACCGGGGAGCTGTTTTTT.

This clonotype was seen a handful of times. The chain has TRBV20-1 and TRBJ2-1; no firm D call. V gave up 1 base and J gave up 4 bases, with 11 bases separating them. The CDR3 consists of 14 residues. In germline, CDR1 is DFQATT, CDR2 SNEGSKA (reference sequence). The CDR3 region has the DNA TGCAGTGCTAGAGGAGGATTTGCGTACAATGAGCAGTTCTTC. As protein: CSARGGFAYNEQFF.